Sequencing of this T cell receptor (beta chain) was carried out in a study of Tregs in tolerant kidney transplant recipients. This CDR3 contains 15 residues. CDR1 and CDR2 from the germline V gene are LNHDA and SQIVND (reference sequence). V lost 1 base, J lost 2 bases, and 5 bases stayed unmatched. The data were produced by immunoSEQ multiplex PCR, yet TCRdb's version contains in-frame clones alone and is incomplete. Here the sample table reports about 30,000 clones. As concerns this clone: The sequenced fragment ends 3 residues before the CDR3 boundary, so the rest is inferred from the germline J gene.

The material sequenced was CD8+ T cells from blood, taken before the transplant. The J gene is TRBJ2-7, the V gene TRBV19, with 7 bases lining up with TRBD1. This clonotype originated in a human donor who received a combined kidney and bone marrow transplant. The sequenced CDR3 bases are TGTGCCAGTAGTATAGGTGCCGGGACAGCCTACGAG. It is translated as CASSIGAGTAYE. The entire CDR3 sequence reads CASSIGAGTAYEQYF.